A selection of T cell receptor beta chains follows, all from one sample in a study of T cell responses to AZD1222 COVID-19 vaccine. TCRdb's table, derived via immunoSEQ multiplex PCR, lists solely in-frame clones and lacks some. The data contain under 150,000 clones, 93% of them seen just once; the ten biggest clones take up around 5.4%. The source was peripheral blood, collected on day 0 of AZD1222 vaccination. The receptors stem from an adult in good health. Both conserved end residues are trimmed from each CDR3.

j_gene	v_gene	CDR3aa
TRBJ1-2	TRBV7-2	ASSLRGGQARNYGYT
TRBJ1-1	TRBV29-1	SVTDRNTEAF
TRBJ1-2	TRBV28	ASTGVNYGYT
TRBJ2-1	TRBV24-1	ATSDLRTGLTHYNEQF
TRBJ2-7	TRBV2	ASSEDSLPYEQY
TRBJ1-1	TRBV6-5	ASSRTGRGDTEAF
TRBJ1-1	TRBV7-9	ASSWRDEAF
TRBJ1-1	TRBV19	ASSSDRGDPEAF
TRBJ2-7	TRBV5-1	ASSLFNIYEQY
TRBJ2-1	TRBV18	ASSPRGTQEQQF
TRBJ2-4	TRBV6-2/TRBV6-3	ASSYGAGRAKNIQY
TRBJ1-1	TRBV6-4	ATLKSF
TRBJ1-2	TRBV5-1	ASTRDSNYGYT
TRBJ1-1	TRBV6-5	ASTQRRALNTEAF
TRBJ1-1	TRBV3-1/TRBV3-2	ASSQNRDPEAF
TRBJ2-6	TRBV6-5	ASIPGASGANVLT
TRBJ2-1	TRBV4-2	ASSQGETGFDEQF
TRBJ2-1	TRBV5-4	ASSPSGGTYNEQF
TRBJ2-5	TRBV12-3/TRBV12-4	ASSFVLKETQY
TRBJ2-5	TRBV2	ASKRGQGEETQY
TRBJ1-3	TRBV21-1	ASSKWVRGNSGNTIY
TRBJ2-4	TRBV18	ASSPRTSGLAKNIQY
TRBJ2-2	TRBV19	ASKGPSGELF
TRBJ2-2	TRBV27	ASSFSGLTGELF
TRBJ2-3	TRBV6-5	ASSLGIGTDTQY
TRBJ1-2	TRBV5-1	ASSLRGQGEDGYT
TRBJ1-5	TRBV18	ASSPEGGINQPQH
TRBJ1-3	TRBV9	ASSALADRANTIY
TRBJ2-7	TRBV5-6	ASSFGSVGYIVYEQY
TRBJ2-7	TRBV19	ASSPQLGRKTYEQY
TRBJ1-1	TRBV19	ASRQVSGTEAF
TRBJ2-1	TRBV9	ASSLGTHRYNEQF
TRBJ2-2	TRBV27	ASSLTYTGELF
TRBJ2-3	TRBV9	ASSESSRGGGSTDTQY
TRBJ2-5	TRBV7-8	ASSSNPGTQETQY
TRBJ1-1	TRBV5-1	ASALTLNTEAF
TRBJ2-7	TRBV28	ASSPYRDGSYEQY
TRBJ1-4	TRBV7-2	ASSLLLTEKLF
TRBJ2-1	TRBV4-1	ASSQGMRGLRDEQF
TRBJ1-5	TRBV28	ATLQGNQPQH
TRBJ2-2	TRBV6-6	ASNPGTGELF
TRBJ2-5	TRBV11-2	ASSRPGQGAREETQY
TRBJ2-7	TRBV4-3	ASSQDTQGSYEQY
TRBJ1-2	TRBV2	ARDSDYGYT
TRBJ2-7	TRBV6-6	AGRSSGSIDEQY
TRBJ2-7	TRBV5-1	ASSSGTGVGHEQY
TRBJ2-2	TRBV24-1	ATSENTGELF
TRBJ2-2	TRBV7-9	AIDREVSGELF